The present T cell receptor beta chain was sequenced within a study of cytomegalovirus exposure and HLA in healthy donors. Study conclusions and caveats: Some 150 TCR beta chains were listed as cytomegalovirus-associated.

The assay was immunoSEQ multiplex PCR, and TCRdb's table has in-frame clones only and misses some. The sample lists about 130,000 clones, about 88% occurring once. In regard to this clone: Its antigen remains unknown.

The CDR3 totals 14 residues. CDR1 SGHTA and CDR2 FQGNSA come from the germline V gene. The V gene lost 5 bases and the J gene lost 3 bases, with 12 bases spanning the gap. The sample comprised PBMCs. V is TRBV7-2 and J is TRBJ2-3; the D gene is possibly TRBD2 (6 bases). This TCR was recovered from a man aged 30-40 years in good health and CMV-seronegative. The CDR3 spells CASSAQLATDTQYF. The DNA for the CDR3 is TGTGCCAGCAGCGCCCAGCTAGCGACAGATACGCAGTATTTT.